The clone carrying this T cell receptor (beta chain) has at least ten counts. What it recognizes is unknown. Germline V gene lookup returns CDR1 SGHRS and CDR2 YFSETQ. Trimming cost V 3 bases and J 0 bases, with 9 bases left between them. The CDR3 loop spans 14 amino acids. The data originate from a study of Graves' ophthalmopathy and Graves' hyperthyroidism. Study-wide points: Ophthalmopathy progression was predicted by the model at less than 71% sensitivity and less than 75% specificity.

Researchers took RNA transcripts and amplified TCR beta CDR3 regions from them. An initial RT-PCR round employing HTBI primers preceded a second-round multiplex PCR. Using its own MiXCR run on the multiplex PCR reads, TCRdb lists one record per CDR3 protein. The table has hundreds of thousands of distinct CDR3 sequences, roughly 20% seen once. Newly diagnosed hyperthyroidism donors, aged 18 to 65, duration under 2 months. Uncontrolled infections, other autoimmune diseases, pregnancy or lactation barred patients from enrollment. Establishment of the diagnosis relied upon clinical symptoms, serum thyroxine, TRAb, thyroid ultrasound and orbital computed tomography.

Sequencing was performed on peripheral blood. This chain uses TRBV5-1 with TRBJ1-2; D is unclear. The clonotype comes from a woman under 30 with stable Graves' hyperthyroidism. Some clones in this sample may be carry-over from other donors' samples. The CDR3 DNA is TGCGCCAGCAGCTCCCGAAGCGCTAACTATGGCTACACCTTC. The encoded protein is CASSSRSANYGYTF.